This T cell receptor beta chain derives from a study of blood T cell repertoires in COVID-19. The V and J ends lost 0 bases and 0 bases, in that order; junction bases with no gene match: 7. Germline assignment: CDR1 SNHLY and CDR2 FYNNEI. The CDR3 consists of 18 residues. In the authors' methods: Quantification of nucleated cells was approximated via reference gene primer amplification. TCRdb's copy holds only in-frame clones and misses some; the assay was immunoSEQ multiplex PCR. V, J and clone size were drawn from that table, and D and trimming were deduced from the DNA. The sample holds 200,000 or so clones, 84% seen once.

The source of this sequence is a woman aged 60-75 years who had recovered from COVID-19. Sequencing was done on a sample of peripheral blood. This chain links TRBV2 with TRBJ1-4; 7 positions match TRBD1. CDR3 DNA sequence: TGTGCCAGCAGTGAAGCGTACACCGGGACAGCAACTAATGAAAAACTGTTTTTT. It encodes CASSEAYTGTATNEKLFF.